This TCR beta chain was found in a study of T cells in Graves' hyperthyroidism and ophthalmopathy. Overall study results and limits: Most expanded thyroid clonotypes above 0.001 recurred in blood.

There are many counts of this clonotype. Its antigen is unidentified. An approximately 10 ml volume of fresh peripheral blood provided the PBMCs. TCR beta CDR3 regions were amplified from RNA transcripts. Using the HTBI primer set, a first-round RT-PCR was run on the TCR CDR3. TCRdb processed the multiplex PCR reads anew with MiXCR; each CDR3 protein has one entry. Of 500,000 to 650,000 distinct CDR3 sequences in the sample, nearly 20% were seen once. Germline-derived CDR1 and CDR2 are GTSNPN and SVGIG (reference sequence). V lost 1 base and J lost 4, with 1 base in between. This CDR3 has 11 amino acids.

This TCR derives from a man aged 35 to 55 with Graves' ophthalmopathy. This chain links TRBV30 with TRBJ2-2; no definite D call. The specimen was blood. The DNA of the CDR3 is TGTGCCTGGAGTGGCACCGGGGAGCTGTTTTTT. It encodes CAWSGTGELFF.